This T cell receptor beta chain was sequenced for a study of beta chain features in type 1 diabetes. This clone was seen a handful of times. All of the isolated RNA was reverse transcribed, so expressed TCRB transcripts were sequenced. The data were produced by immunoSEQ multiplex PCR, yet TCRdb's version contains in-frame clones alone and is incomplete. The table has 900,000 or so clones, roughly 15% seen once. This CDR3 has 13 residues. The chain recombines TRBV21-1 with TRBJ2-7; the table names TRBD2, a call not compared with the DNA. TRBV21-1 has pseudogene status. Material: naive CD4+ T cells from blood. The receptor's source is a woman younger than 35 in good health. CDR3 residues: CASDLEGTYEQYF. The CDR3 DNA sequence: TGTGCCAGCGATCTTGAGGGAACCTACGAGCAGTACTTC.